The 32 T cell receptor beta chains below come from one sample, sequenced in a study of beta chain features in type 1 diabetes. Study results and caveats: Type 1 diabetes patients had moderately but significantly shorter TCRB CDR3s in all four CD4+ subsets.

Reverse transcribing all isolated RNA meant expressed TCRB transcripts were sequenced. The table came from immunoSEQ multiplex PCR; TCRdb's copy has only in-frame clones and leaves some out. Here the sample spans about 650,000 clones, roughly 12% being singletons. Antigens for these TCRs are unknown. What was sequenced was naive CD4+ T cells from blood. The receptors were sampled from a young man with type 1 diabetes.

The genes are TRBV7-2 and TRBJ1-5; perhaps TRBD1 as D (5 bases). The germline CDR1 and CDR2 sequences are SGHTA and FQGNSA. There are 14 residues in the CDR3. Trimming cost V 5 bases and J 2 bases, with 10 bases left between them. CDR3 region: CASSLDSGNQPQHF. For the CDR3, the DNA is TGTGCCAGCAGCCTTGACAGCGGCAATCAGCCCCAGCATTTT.

This clone occurred a few times. Other DNA sequences in this sample translate to the same CDR3. This chain connects TRBV2 to TRBJ2-7, with 11 nucleotides matching TRBD1. The CDR3 totals 13 residues. Germline V lookup: CDR1 SNHLY, CDR2 FYNNEI. The V segment lost 6 bases and the J segment 3 bases; nucleotides outside the gene matches: 1. For the CDR3, the DNA is TGTGCCAGCAGCGGGACAGGGGGCTACGAGCAGTACTTC. This sequence encodes CASSGTGGYEQYF. The variable domain in full, with the rest retrieved from reference TRBV2 and TRBJ2-7, is EPEVTQTPSHQVTQMGQEVILRCVPISNHLYFYWYRQILGQKVEFLVSFYNNEISEKSEIFDDQFSVERPDGSNFTLKIRSTKLEDSAMYFCASSGTGGYEQYFGPGTRLTVT.

There are a few counts of this clone. One junction end disagrees with the germline gene, perhaps due to a read error. The chain employs TRBV14 and TRBJ2-7; 12 bases agree with TRBD2. Germline-derived CDR1 and CDR2 are SGHDN and FVKESK. The CDR3 loop spans 15 amino acids. This CDR3 reads CASSPHLNGLAGLSF. As DNA, the CDR3 is TGTGCCAGCAGCCCCCACTTAAACGGACTAGCGGGGCTGTCATTC.

This chain links TRBV11-2 with TRBJ2-3; TRBD2 might be the D (5 bases). V was pared by 5 bases and J by 5 bases, with 14 bases between. Germline V gene sequence: CDR1 SGHAT, CDR2 FQNNGV. The CDR3 is made up of 14 amino acids. CDR3 nucleotides: TGTGCCAGCAGCCCAGCGGCGGCTAGAGATACGCAGTATTTT. It codes for CASSPAAARDTQYF.

The sample holds a few counts of this clone. The chain uses TRBV29-1 and TRBJ1-4; possibly TRBD1 for D (6 bases). The V gene's germline CDR1 is SQVTM and CDR2 ANQGSEA. The CDR3 contains 15 residues. Trimming stripped 4 bases from V and 3 bases from J, with 15 bases between. The CDR3 loop reads CSVGPVGTPNEKLFF. For the CDR3, the DNA is TGCAGCGTTGGGCCCGTGGGGACACCTAATGAAAAACTGTTTTTT.

V gene TRBV9 combines with J gene TRBJ2-7; D possibly uses TRBD1 or TRBD2 (6 bases each). Germline assignment: CDR1 SGDLS and CDR2 YYNGEE. Trimming left V 0 bases short and J 0 bases short, with 13 bases between. The CDR3 runs 16 residues. The CDR3 region has the DNA TGTGCCAGCAGCGTAGGCTCGGGGGCGTACTCCTACGAGCAGTACTTC. Amino acids: CASSVGSGAYSYEQYF.

The sample holds a few counts of this clone. The chain links TRBV13 to TRBJ1-2, with D tentatively TRBD1 (6 bases). Germline V gene lookup returns CDR1 PRHDT and CDR2 FYEKMQ (reference sequence). Trimming left V 8 bases short and J 2 bases short, with 15 bases between. This CDR3 contains 14 residues. The CDR3 coding sequence is TGTGCCAGCGGCAGCCGACAGGAGAACTATGGCTACACCTTC. Residues: CASGSRQENYGYTF.

The chain joins TRBV6-5 to TRBJ1-2; D gene ambiguous. Deletions cut 11 bases from V and 0 bases from J, with 13 bases between. Germline V gene sequence: CDR1 MNHEY, CDR2 SVGAGI. The CDR3 consists of 13 residues. In nucleotides, the CDR3 is TGTGCCGTAGGGCATTCAGCTAACTATGGCTACACCTTC. Amino acid sequence: CAVGHSANYGYTF.

The table lists this clone with a count of one. This chain connects TRBV11-3 to TRBJ2-7; D tentatively reads TRBD1 or TRBD2 (5 bases each). The CDR3 covers 15 residues. Trimming took 5 bases from V and 1 from J, leaving 15 bases between them. From germline, CDR1 is SGHNT and CDR2 YENEEA. CDR3 amino acids: CASSRPGRPSYEQYF. CDR3 coding DNA: TGTGCCAGCAGCCGACCGGGACGCCCTTCCTACGAGCAGTACTTC.

The chain recombines TRBV7-2 with TRBJ2-7; 9 bases are a match to TRBD1. The CDR3 covers 14 residues. Germline V CDR1 and CDR2: SGHTA, FQGNSA. The V and J ends lost 6 bases and 2 bases, in that order; junction bases with no gene match: 5. This chain's CDR3 is CASRTGGGTYEQYF. In DNA form, the CDR3 reads TGTGCCAGCAGGACAGGGGGAGGGACCTACGAGCAGTACTTC.

This chain connects TRBV2 to TRBJ1-4, with 7 bases identical to TRBD1. There are 14 residues in the CDR3. Germline V gene lookup returns CDR1 SNHLY and CDR2 FYNNEI. The V and J ends lost 6 bases and 8 bases, in that order; junction bases with no gene match: 9. The CDR3 DNA reads TGTGCCAGCAGGGACGCCGGGACAGACGAAAAACTGTTTTTT. This gives the protein CASRDAGTDEKLFF.

In this sample, this clone turned up a few times. The genes are TRBV4-2 and TRBJ1-2; 11 positions match TRBD1. V dropped 3 bases and J dropped 4; count of bases not matched to a gene: 16. The CDR3 spans 19 residues. Germline loops: CDR1 LGHNA, CDR2 YNFKEQ. CDR3 protein: CASSHGQGARVGLGYGYTF. The DNA of the CDR3 is TGTGCCAGCAGCCATGGACAGGGGGCCCGTGTAGGGCTAGGCTATGGCTACACCTTC.

In this sample, this clone turned up a few times. The rearrangement uses TRBV30 and TRBJ2-5; possibly TRBD2 for D (6 bases). Trimming took 0 bases from V and 1 from J, leaving 12 bases between them. Germline CDR1 is GTSNPN and CDR2 is SVGIG (reference sequence). The CDR3 totals 15 residues. CDR3 sequence: CAWSVGRDFQETQYF. CDR3 bases: TGTGCCTGGAGTGTGGGACGGGACTTCCAAGAGACCCAGTACTTC. The full variable domain, its missing parts supplied by reference TRBV30 and TRBJ2-5, is SQTIHQWPATLVQPVGSPLSLECTVEGTSNPNLYWYRQAAGRGLQLLFYSVGIGQISSEVPQNLSASRPQDRQFILSSKKLLLSDSGFYLCAWSVGRDFQETQYFGPGTRLLVL.

This clone was seen more than once but under ten times. The V gene is TRBV7-9, the J gene TRBJ1-2; no firm D call. CDR1 and CDR2 from the germline V gene are SEHNR and FQNEAQ (reference sequence). This CDR3 has 13 residues. The V end lost 2 bases, the J end lost 4 bases, and 8 bases lay between the germline ends. The CDR3: CASSLWPVYGYTF. The CDR3 DNA follows: TGTGCCAGCAGCTTATGGCCGGTCTATGGCTACACCTTC.

The chain links TRBV29-1 to TRBJ1-3; 7 nucleotides match TRBD1. The germline CDR1 and CDR2 sequences are SQVTM and ANQGSEA. The CDR3 is made up of 13 amino acids. With V trimmed by 4 bases and J by 2 bases, 2 bases remained unmatched. The CDR3 DNA sequence: TGCAGCGTTGCCGGGACAGCTGGAAACACCATATATTTT. Its translation is CSVAGTAGNTIYF. Together with reference TRBV29-1 and TRBJ1-3, the CDR3 gives the full variable domain: SAVISQKPSRDICQRGTSLTIQCQVDSQVTMMFWYRQQPGQSLTLIATANQGSEATYESGFVIDKFPISRPNLTFSTLTVSNMSPEDSSIYLCSVAGTAGNTIYFGEGSWLTVV.

V is TRBV5-1 and J is TRBJ1-4; the D is unclear. V was trimmed by 2 bases and J by 2 bases, leaving 13 bases between them. CDR3 size: 16 residues. Germline V lookup: CDR1 SGHRS, CDR2 YFSETQ. Here the CDR3 DNA reads TGCGCCAGCAGCTTCGACTCACCTGAGACTAATGAAAAACTGTTTTTT. This sequence encodes CASSFDSPETNEKLFF.

This clone was counted only a few times. The chain carries TRBV20-1 and TRBJ2-1; D might be TRBD1 (5 bases). This CDR3 is built from 11 residues. The V end was cut by 6 bases, the J end by 12 bases, with 15 bases between. Germline CDR1 DFQATT, CDR2 SNEGSKA (reference sequence). For the CDR3, the DNA is TGCAGTGCCCTTAAAGGGGATCCGCAGTTCTTC. Amino acids: CSALKGDPQFF.

This clone has a handful of counts. The chain couples TRBV5-1 to TRBJ1-2, with D possibly TRBD1 on 6 matching bases. CDR1 and CDR2 from the germline V gene are SGHRS and YFSETQ. This CDR3 comprises 14 residues. The germline V and J ends were trimmed by 4 bases and 6 bases, with 16 bases remaining between them. CDR3 sequence (DNA): TGCGCCAGCAGCCTGGATATGCAGGGGAATGGCTACACCTTC. It codes for CASSLDMQGNGYTF.

V usage is TRBV27 and J usage is TRBJ2-3, with a weak D call TRBD1 (5 bases). Germline V gives CDR1 MNHEY, CDR2 SMNVEV (reference sequence). CDR3 length: 13 amino acids. Trimming cost V 2 bases and J 6 bases, with 9 bases left between them. The CDR3 nucleotides are TGTGCCAGCAGTTTACAGGGATCGGATACGCAGTATTTT. It translates to CASSLQGSDTQYF.

The CDR3 loop is CASSSDRANTEAFF. The CDR3 DNA is TGCGCCAGCAGCTCGGACAGGGCAAACACTGAAGCTTTCTTT. The J gene is TRBJ1-1, the V gene TRBV5-1, with 8 bases lining up with TRBD1. Germline CDR1 is SGHRS and CDR2 is YFSETQ. J lost 2 bases, V lost 3 bases, and 3 bases had no gene match. CDR3 size: 14 residues.

The V gene is TRBV18, the J gene TRBJ2-3; tentatively, D is TRBD1 (6 bases). Germline assignment: CDR1 KGHSH and CDR2 LQKENI. There are 14 residues in the CDR3. V was pared by 4 bases and J by 6 bases, with 14 bases between. In DNA form, the CDR3 reads TGTGCCAGCTCACGAACGACAGGTTCCGATACGCAGTATTTT. Translation gives CASSRTTGSDTQYF.

This clone has a handful of counts. The chain couples TRBV28 to TRBJ1-3; 9 bases are shared with TRBD1. The CDR3 covers 15 residues. With 6 bases clipped from V and 8 bases from J, the junction kept 11 bases outside the gene matches. From germline, CDR1 is MDHEN and CDR2 SYDVKM. CDR3 in DNA: TGTGCCAGCAGGTACAGGGGGCAGATAGAAGACACCATATATTTT. Protein product: CASRYRGQIEDTIYF.

This chain uses TRBV7-9 with TRBJ1-5; D may be TRBD1 (6 bases). Germline lookup yields CDR1 SEHNR and CDR2 FQNEAQ (reference sequence). This CDR3 region has 14 residues. V lost 4 bases, J lost 7 bases, and 14 bases lay in between. The CDR3 DNA follows: TGTGCCAGCAGCTACACAGGGAGGGGGCAGCCCCAGCATTTT. Encoded protein: CASSYTGRGQPQHF.

The chain combines TRBV5-1 with TRBJ2-3; D is unclear. V lost 0 bases and J 1 base, leaving 9 bases between the germline ends. CDR1 is SGHRS, CDR2 YFSETQ, per germline. This CDR3 is 15 amino acids long. CDR3 loop: CASSLGLPGTDTQYF. The CDR3 nucleotides read TGCGCCAGCAGCTTGGGCCTGCCGGGCACAGATACGCAGTATTTT.

This clone was counted a few times. This rearrangement joins TRBV9 to TRBJ2-3, with D unresolved. The germline V and J ends were trimmed by 0 bases and 6 bases, with 11 bases remaining between them. The CDR3 is 14 amino acids. The germline V gene has CDR1 SGDLS and CDR2 YYNGEE. The CDR3 protein is CASSVVPLGDTQYF. The CDR3 DNA reads TGTGCCAGCAGCGTAGTGCCCCTGGGGGATACGCAGTATTTT.

This chain links TRBV27 with TRBJ1-1, with unresolved D. Trimming shortened V by 2 bases and J by 1 base, and 5 bases separated the two germline ends. Per the germline V gene, CDR1 is MNHEY and CDR2 is SMNVEV (reference sequence). The CDR3 contains 13 residues. The CDR3 DNA follows: TGTGCCAGCAGTTTAAAGCAGAACACTGAAGCTTTCTTT. Its translation: CASSLKQNTEAFF.

This clone came up a few times. The rearrangement uses TRBV28 and TRBJ2-5, with a tentative D call TRBD1 (5 bases). The CDR3 totals 15 residues. V was cut by 6 bases and J by 2 bases, with 16 bases left in between. CDR1 is MDHEN and CDR2 is SYDVKM in the germline V gene. The chain's CDR3 is CASSSQGIGQETQYF. CDR3 coding DNA: TGTGCCAGCAGCTCCCAGGGTATTGGTCAAGAGACCCAGTACTTC.

In DNA, the CDR3 is TGTGCCAGCAGCCGAAATATCAACGCCGGGACGTCTAGCACAGATACGCAGTATTTT. Protein: CASSRNINAGTSSTDTQYF. The V call is TRBV14, the J call TRBJ2-3; D tentatively fits TRBD1 or TRBD2 (5 bases each). Germline V lookup: CDR1 SGHDN, CDR2 FVKESK. The CDR3 sequence is 19 residues long. With 4 bases removed from V and 0 bases from J, the gap between germline ends came to 23 bases. Drawing the rest from reference TRBV14 and TRBJ2-3, the complete variable domain is EAGVTQFPSHSVIEKGQTVTLRCDPISGHDNLYWYRRVMGKEIKFLLHFVKESKQDESGMPNNRFLAERTGGTYSTLKVQPAELEDSGVYFCASSRNINAGTSSTDTQYFGPGTRLTVL.

There are a few counts of this clone. This sequence joins TRBV5-4 and TRBJ1-1; 7 positions agree with TRBD1. Per the germline V gene, CDR1 is SGHNT and CDR2 is YYREEE (reference sequence). The junction had 11 bases not matched to a gene; V was cut back by 0 bases and J by 3 bases. The CDR3 runs to 17 residues. The DNA of the CDR3 is TGTGCCAGCAGCTTGGGACAGGGAAACCGGGGGGACACTGAAGCTTTCTTT. This encodes CASSLGQGNRGDTEAFF.

This clone was observed a handful of times. The J gene is TRBJ2-7, the V gene TRBV7-9; no clear D gene. This CDR3 spans 14 amino acids. The germline gives CDR1 SEHNR, CDR2 FQNEAQ (reference sequence). V was clipped by 5 bases and J by 6 bases, with 17 bases between them. The DNA of the CDR3 is TGTGCCAGCAGCCCGGATTCTTCCCCCTCCGAGCAGTACTTC. It yields the protein CASSPDSSPSEQYF.

This clone was counted a few times. The CDR3 DNA follows: TGTGCCAGCAGCCGAACAAGACAGGGCTACGAGCAGTACTTC. Residues: CASSRTRQGYEQYF. The V call is TRBV28, the J call TRBJ2-7, with 7 nucleotides matching TRBD1. CDR3 size: 14 residues. The V gene's germline CDR1 is MDHEN and CDR2 SYDVKM. J was trimmed by 3 bases and V by 6 bases; bases with no gene match: 8.

V gene TRBV6-5 combines with J gene TRBJ1-2; D call uncertain. Germline V gives CDR1 MNHEY, CDR2 SVGAGI. This CDR3 has 11 amino acids. V dropped 6 bases and J dropped 9 bases, with 11 bases sitting between them. CDR3 region: CASRRVYSYTF. CDR3 nucleotide sequence: TGTGCCAGCAGGAGAGTTTACAGCTACACCTTC.